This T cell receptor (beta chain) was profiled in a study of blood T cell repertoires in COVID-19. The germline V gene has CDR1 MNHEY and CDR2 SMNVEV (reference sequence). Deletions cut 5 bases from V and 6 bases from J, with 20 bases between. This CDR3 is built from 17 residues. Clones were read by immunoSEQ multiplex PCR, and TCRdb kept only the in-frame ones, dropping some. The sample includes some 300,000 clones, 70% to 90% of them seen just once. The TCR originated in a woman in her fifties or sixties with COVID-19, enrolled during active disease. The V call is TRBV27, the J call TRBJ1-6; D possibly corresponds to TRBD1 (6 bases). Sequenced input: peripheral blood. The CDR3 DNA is TGTGCCAGCAGTAATGCGGGGGGCGAAAGGACTAATTCACCCCTCCACTTT. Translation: CASSNAGGERTNSPLHF.